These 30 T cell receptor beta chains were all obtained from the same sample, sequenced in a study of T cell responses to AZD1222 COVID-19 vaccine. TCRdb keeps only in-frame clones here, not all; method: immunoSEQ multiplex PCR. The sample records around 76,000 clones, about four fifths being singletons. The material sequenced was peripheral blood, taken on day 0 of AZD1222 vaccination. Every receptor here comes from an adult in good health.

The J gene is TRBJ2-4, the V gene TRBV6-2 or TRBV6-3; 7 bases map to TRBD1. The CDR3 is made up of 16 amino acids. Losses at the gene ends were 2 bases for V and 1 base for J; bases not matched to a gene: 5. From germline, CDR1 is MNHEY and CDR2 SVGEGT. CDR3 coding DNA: TGTGCCAGCAGTTACAGGGGGACAGACGCCAAAAACATTCAGTACTTC. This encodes CASSYRGTDAKNIQYF.

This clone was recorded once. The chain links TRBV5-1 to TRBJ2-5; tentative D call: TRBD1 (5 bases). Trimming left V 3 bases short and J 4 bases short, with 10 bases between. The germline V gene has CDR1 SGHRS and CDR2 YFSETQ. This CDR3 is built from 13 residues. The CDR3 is CASSSGMRETQYF. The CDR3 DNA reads TGCGCCAGCAGCTCAGGGATGCGAGAGACCCAGTACTTC. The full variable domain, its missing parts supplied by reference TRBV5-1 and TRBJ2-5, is KAGVTQTPRYLIKTRGQQVTLSCSPISGHRSVSWYQQTPGQGLQFLFEYFSETQRNKGNFPGRFSGRQFSNSRSEMNVSTLELGDSALYLCASSSGMRETQYFGPGTRLLVL.

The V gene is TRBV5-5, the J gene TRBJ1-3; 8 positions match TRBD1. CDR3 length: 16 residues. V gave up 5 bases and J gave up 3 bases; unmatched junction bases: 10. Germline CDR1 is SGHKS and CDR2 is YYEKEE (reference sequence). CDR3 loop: CASRGGQGLFGNTIYF. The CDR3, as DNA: TGTGCCAGCAGGGGAGGACAGGGCTTATTTGGAAACACCATATATTTT. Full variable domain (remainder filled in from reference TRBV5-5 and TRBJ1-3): DAGVTQSPTHLIKTRGQQVTLRCSPISGHKSVSWYQQVLGQGPQFIFQYYEKEERGRGNFPDRFSARQFPNYSSELNVNALLLGDSALYLCASRGGQGLFGNTIYFGEGSWLTVV.

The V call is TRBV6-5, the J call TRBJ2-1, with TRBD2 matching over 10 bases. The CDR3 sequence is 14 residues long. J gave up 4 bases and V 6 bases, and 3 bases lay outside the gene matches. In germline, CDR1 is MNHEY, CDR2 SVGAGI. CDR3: CASRAGGNYNEQFF. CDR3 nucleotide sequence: TGTGCCAGCAGAGCGGGGGGGAATTACAATGAGCAGTTCTTC.

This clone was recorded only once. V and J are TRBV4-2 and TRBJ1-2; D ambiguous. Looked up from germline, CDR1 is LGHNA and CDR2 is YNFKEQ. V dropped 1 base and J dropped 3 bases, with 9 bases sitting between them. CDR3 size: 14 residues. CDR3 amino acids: CASSQVSDDYGYTF. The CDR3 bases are TGTGCCAGCAGCCAAGTCTCGGACGACTATGGCTACACCTTC.

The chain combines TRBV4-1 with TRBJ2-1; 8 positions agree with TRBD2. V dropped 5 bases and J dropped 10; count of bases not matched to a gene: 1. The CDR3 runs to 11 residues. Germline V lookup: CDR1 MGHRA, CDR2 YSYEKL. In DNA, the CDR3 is TGCGCCAGCAGCTCTAGCGGGGAGCAGTTCTTC. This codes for CASSSSGEQFF.

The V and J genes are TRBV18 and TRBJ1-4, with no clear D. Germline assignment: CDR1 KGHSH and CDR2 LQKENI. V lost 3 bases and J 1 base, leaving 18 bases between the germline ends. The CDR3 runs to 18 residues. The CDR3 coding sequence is TGTGCCAGCTCACCCCGCGGGCTTGATAAGGGAACTAATGAAAAACTGTTTTTT. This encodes CASSPRGLDKGTNEKLFF.

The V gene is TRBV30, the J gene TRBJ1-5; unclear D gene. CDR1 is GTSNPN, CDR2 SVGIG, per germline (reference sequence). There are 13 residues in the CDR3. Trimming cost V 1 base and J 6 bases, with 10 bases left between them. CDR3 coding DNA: TGTGCCTGGAGTGGGAACGGGGTTCAGCCCCAGCATTTT. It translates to CAWSGNGVQPQHF.

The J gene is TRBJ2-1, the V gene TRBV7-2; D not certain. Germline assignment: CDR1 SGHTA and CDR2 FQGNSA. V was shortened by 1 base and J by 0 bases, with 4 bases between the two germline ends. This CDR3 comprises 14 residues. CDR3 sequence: CASSLDSSYNEQFF. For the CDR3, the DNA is TGTGCCAGCAGCTTAGACAGCTCCTACAATGAGCAGTTCTTC.

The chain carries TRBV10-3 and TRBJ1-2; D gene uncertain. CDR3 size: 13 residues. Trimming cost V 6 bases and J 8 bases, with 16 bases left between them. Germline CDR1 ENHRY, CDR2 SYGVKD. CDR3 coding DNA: TGTGCCATCAGGTTGGACGTCCCCGGAGGCTACACCTTC. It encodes CAIRLDVPGGYTF.

DNA of the CDR3: TGTGCCAGCAGCTCACGGAACCGGGGGGGCTACACCTTC. Translating it yields CASSSRNRGGYTF. The rearrangement uses TRBV7-6 and TRBJ1-2, with D perhaps TRBD1 (5 bases). Trimming stripped 4 bases from V and 8 bases from J, with 14 bases between. This CDR3 contains 13 residues. Germline CDR1 is SGHVS and CDR2 is FNYEAQ.

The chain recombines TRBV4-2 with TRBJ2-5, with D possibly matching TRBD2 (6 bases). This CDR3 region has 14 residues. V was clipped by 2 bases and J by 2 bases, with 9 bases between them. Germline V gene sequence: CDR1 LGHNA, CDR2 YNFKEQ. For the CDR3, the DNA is TGTGCCAGCAGCCAACTAGCGAGACAAGAGACCCAGTACTTC. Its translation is CASSQLARQETQYF.

CDR3: CASARGAAFF. The CDR3 DNA reads TGTGCCAGTGCTCGGGGTGCGGCTTTCTTT. The rearrangement uses TRBV19 and TRBJ1-1; D is undetermined. Per germline, CDR1 LNHDA and CDR2 SQIVND (reference sequence). The CDR3 runs 10 residues. Trimming took off 8 bases at V and 11 bases at J, with 12 bases between the two ends.

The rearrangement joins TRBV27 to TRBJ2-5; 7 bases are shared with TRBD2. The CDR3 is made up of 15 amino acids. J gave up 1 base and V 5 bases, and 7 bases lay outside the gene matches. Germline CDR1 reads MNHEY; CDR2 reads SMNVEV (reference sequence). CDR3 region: CASSGGDVVQETQYF. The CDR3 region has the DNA TGTGCCAGCAGTGGGGGGGACGTAGTCCAAGAGACCCAGTACTTC.

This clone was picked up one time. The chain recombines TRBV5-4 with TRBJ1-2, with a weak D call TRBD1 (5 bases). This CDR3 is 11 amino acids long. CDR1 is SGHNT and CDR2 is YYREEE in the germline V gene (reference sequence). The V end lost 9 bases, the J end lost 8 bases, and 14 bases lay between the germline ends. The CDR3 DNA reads TGTGCCACTCCGGGGGTCAACGGCTACACCTTC. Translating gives CATPGVNGYTF. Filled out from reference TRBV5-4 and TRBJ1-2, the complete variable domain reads ETGVTQSPTHLIKTRGQQVTLRCSSQSGHNTVSWYQQALGQGPQFIFQYYREEENGRGNFPPRFSGLQFPNYSSELNVNALELDDSALYLCATPGVNGYTFGSGTRLTVV.

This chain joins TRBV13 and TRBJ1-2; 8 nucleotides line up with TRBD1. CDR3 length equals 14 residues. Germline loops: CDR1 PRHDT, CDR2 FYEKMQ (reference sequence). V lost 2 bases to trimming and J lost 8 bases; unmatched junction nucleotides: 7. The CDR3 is CASSLRTGRGGYTF. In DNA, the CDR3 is TGTGCCAGCAGCTTAAGGACAGGGAGGGGCGGCTACACCTTC.

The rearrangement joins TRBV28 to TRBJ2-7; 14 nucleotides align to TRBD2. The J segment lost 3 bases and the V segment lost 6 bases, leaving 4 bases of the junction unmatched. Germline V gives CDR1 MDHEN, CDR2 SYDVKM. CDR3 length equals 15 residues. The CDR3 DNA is TGTGCCAGCAGACGAGGGACTAGCGGGGGCTACGAGCAGTACTTC. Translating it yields CASRRGTSGGYEQYF.

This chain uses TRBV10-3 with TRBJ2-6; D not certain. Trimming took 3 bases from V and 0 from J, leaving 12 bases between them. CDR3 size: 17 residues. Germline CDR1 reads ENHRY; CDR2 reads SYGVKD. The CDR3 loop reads CAISETGSFSGANVLTF. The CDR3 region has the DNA TGTGCCATCAGTGAAACCGGTAGTTTCTCTGGGGCCAACGTCCTGACTTTC.

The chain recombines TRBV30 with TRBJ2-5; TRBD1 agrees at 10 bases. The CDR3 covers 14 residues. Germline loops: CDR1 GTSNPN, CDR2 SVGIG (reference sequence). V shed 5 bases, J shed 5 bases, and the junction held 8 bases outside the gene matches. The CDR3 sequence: CAWDRGLPGETQYF. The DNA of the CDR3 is TGTGCCTGGGACAGGGGGCTCCCCGGGGAGACCCAGTACTTC.

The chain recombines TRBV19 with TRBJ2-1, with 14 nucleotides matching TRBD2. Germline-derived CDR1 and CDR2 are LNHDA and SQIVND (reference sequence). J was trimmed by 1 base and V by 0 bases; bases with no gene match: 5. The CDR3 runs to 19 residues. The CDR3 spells CASSIDSGTSGGSYNEQFF. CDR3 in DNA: TGTGCCAGTAGTATAGATTCCGGGACTAGCGGGGGTTCCTACAATGAGCAGTTCTTC.

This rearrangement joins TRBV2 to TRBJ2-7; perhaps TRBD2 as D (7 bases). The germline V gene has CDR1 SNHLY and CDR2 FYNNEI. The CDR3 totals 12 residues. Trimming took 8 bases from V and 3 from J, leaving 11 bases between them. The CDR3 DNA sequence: TGTGCCAGCGGGGGGGGCGGCTACGAGCAGTACTTC. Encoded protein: CASGGGGYEQYF.

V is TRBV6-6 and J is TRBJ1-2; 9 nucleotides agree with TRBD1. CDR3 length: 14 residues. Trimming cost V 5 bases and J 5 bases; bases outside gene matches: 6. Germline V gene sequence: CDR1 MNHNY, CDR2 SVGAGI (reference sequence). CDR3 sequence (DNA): TGTGCCAGCAGTGGACAGGGGAGATCATATGGCTACACCTTC. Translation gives CASSGQGRSYGYTF.

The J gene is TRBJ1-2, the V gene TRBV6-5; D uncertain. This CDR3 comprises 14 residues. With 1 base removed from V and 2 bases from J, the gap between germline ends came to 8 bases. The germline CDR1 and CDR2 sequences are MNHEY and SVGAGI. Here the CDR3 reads CASSYYRGNYGYTF. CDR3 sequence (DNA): TGTGCCAGCAGTTACTACCGGGGAAACTATGGCTACACCTTC.

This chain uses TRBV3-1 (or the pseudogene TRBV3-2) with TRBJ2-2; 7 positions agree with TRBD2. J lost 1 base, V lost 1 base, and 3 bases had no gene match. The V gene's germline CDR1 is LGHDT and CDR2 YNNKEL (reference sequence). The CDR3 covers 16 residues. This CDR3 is CASSQGLAENTGELFF. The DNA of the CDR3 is TGTGCCAGCAGCCAAGGGCTAGCGGAGAACACCGGGGAGCTGTTTTTT.

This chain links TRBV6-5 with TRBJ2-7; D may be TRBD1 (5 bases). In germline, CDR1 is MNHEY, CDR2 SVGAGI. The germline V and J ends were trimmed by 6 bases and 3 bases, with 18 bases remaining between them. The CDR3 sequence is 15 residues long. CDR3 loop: CASSSNMWGGYEQYF. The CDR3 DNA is TGTGCCAGCAGCTCAAATATGTGGGGCGGCTACGAGCAGTACTTC.

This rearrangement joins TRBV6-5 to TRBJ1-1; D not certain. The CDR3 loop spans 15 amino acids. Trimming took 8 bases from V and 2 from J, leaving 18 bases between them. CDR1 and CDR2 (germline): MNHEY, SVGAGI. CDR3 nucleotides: TGTGCCAGCTCCAGTGCGGCGGAGGGAAACACTGAAGCTTTCTTT. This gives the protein CASSSAAEGNTEAFF.

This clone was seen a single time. The CDR3 sequence is CASMGGGPYNEQFF. Here the CDR3 DNA reads TGTGCCAGCATGGGTGGAGGACCCTACAATGAGCAGTTCTTC. The chain recombines TRBV28 with TRBJ2-1; the D gene is possibly TRBD2 (5 bases). Germline V gene sequence: CDR1 MDHEN, CDR2 SYDVKM. V was pared by 7 bases and J by 2 bases, with 12 bases between. The CDR3 contains 14 residues.

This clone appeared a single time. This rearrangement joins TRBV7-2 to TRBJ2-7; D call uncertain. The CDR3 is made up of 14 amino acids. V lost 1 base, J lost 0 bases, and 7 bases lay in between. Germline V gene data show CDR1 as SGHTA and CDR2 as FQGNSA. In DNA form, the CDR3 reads TGTGCCAGCAGCTTAGGACAACACTCCTACGAGCAGTACTTC. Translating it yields CASSLGQHSYEQYF.

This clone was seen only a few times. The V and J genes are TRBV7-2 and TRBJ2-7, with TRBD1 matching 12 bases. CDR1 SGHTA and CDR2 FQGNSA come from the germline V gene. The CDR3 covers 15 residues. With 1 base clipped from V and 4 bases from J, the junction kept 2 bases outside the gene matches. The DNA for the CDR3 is TGTGCCAGCAGCTTAGTGGGACAGGGGGCTTACGAGCAGTACTTC. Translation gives CASSLVGQGAYEQYF.

The CDR3 bases are TGTGCCAGCAGTGGACAGGGATTTGGGGAAAAACTGTTTTTT. It translates to CASSGQGFGEKLFF. This chain joins TRBV25-1 and TRBJ1-4; TRBD1 agrees at 7 bases. Germline lookup yields CDR1 MGHDK and CDR2 SYGVNS. The CDR3 runs 14 residues. The trim removed 4 bases at V and 8 bases at J, leaving 7 bases unmatched.